This record covers a single T cell receptor (beta chain). Its specificity is unknown. These data originate in a study of human T cells and chemical hapten exposure. Documented time point: pre-sensitization, week 0. Indicated treatment: therapeutic diphenylcyclopropenone sensitization with weekly scalp DPC. The library tagged individual cDNA molecules with unique molecular identifiers. Each CDR3 protein is one row after TCRdb ran MiXCR on the RACE reads. The sample comprises some 400,000 distinct CDR3 sequences, more than 4.5% of which are singletons, and around 2.6% rests with the top ten. V shed 5 bases and J 1 base; nucleotides not matched to a gene: 2. Germline assignment: CDR1 ENHRY and CDR2 SYGVKD. The CDR3 runs to 14 residues. Study-wide points: Expanded TCRs showed more large CDR3 clusters than pre-sensitization or healthy control sets.

The sample was whole blood, taken in connection with sensitization to the hapten diphenylcyclopropenone (DPC). This chain joins TRBV10-3 and TRBJ1-5; the match to TRBD1 covers 7 bases. The clonotype comes from a woman aged 45-65 years with alopecia areata. Some clones in this sample may be carry-over from other donors' samples. CDR3 residues: CAISPGQSNQPQHF. The CDR3 DNA is TGTGCCATCAGTCCGGGACAGAGCAATCAGCCCCAGCATTTT.